The 5 T cell receptor beta chains reported below all come from one sample, sequenced in a study of T cells in Graves' hyperthyroidism and ophthalmopathy. Researchers took RNA transcripts and amplified the TCR beta CDR3 regions from them. An initial round of RT-PCR targeting the TCR CDR3 relied on the HTBI primer set. TCRdb passed the multiplex PCR reads through MiXCR, listing each CDR3 protein once. The data show 600,000 to 750,000 distinct CDR3 sequences, 17% seen once. Sequenced input: blood. These TCRs come from a man aged 50 to 60 with Graves' hyperthyroidism.

The chain is built from TRBV7-2 and TRBJ2-3; D tentatively fits TRBD1 or TRBD2 (7 bases each). The CDR3 covers 17 residues. The V end was cut by 1 base, the J end by 2 bases, with 16 bases between. Germline V gene sequence: CDR1 SGHTA, CDR2 FQGNSA. The CDR3 region has the DNA TGTGCCAGCAGCTTAGTTGGGGGGGGACAGAACACAGATACGCAGTATTTT. Its protein is CASSLVGGGQNTDTQYF.

This clonotype appeared many times. The genes are TRBV7-3 and TRBJ2-7, with 14 bases lining up with TRBD2. The CDR3 runs to 16 residues. Germline assignment: CDR1 SGHTA and CDR2 FQGTGA. V shed 6 bases and J 4 bases; nucleotides not matched to a gene: 8. CDR3 sequence reads: CASRQWTSGRSYEQYF. The CDR3 DNA is TGTGCCAGCAGACAATGGACTAGCGGGAGGTCTTACGAGCAGTACTTC.

This clonotype was seen many times. This rearrangement joins TRBV18 to TRBJ2-7, with D perhaps TRBD1 (5 bases). Per the germline V gene, CDR1 is KGHSH and CDR2 is LQKENI. Between the trimmed V and J ends, which lost 5 bases and 5 bases, there was a span of 10 bases. This CDR3 is 12 amino acids long. The CDR3 DNA reads TGTGCCAGCTCAGAAAGCAGGGACGAGCAGTACTTC. Translation gives CASSESRDEQYF.

This clonotype was counted between two and nine times. The V call is TRBV5-5, the J call TRBJ2-2; D unclear. This CDR3 comprises 16 residues. V was cut by 1 base and J by 1 base, with 11 bases left in between. Germline CDR1 and CDR2: SGHKS and YYEKEE (reference sequence). The CDR3 sequence is CASSLISGRNTGELFF. The CDR3, as DNA: TGTGCCAGCAGCTTGATCTCGGGCCGGAACACCGGGGAGCTGTTTTTT.

This clonotype was seen many times. The chain combines TRBV11-2 with TRBJ1-1; D may be TRBD1 (6 bases). V was cut by 5 bases and J by 0 bases, with 13 bases left in between. This CDR3 has 15 residues. Germline V CDR1 and CDR2: SGHAT, FQNNGV. CDR3 bases: TGTGCCAGCAGCATTAAGAGGGGGATGAACACTGAAGCTTTCTTT. This gives the protein CASSIKRGMNTEAFF.